This TCR beta chain was recorded in a study of blood T cell repertoires in COVID-19 (dated by TCRdb to 2018 to 2020). Looking at the study overall: Samples from collaborators originated in the United States, Italy and Spain and spanned both the acute and convalescent phases of COVID-19. The dataset comprised deeply sampled blood TCRbeta repertoires from subjects exposed to, actively infected with, or recovered from COVID-19. Samples were obtained from the ongoing ImmuneRACE study (first 160 participants) and from 1,200 or so subjects provided by 6 global collaborators. The prospective study material was composed of cDNA or gDNA derived from T cells, B-cell-depleted T cells, or PBMCs. HLA class I and class II types, where available, came from metadata supplied by the sample provider rather than from assay-based typing. The repertoires were released in a freely available public database intended as a resource for research on the immune response to SARS-CoV-2. A de-identified subject ID, COVID-19 status, age in years and sex were almost always included in the sample metadata. Overall study results and their limits: The amount of clinical and demographic metadata varied by source and participant and was provided uncurated.

V gives up 3 bases and J gives up 1 base, and the segment between their germline ends measures 12 bases. The CDR3 holds 15 amino acids from the cysteine to the phenylalanine. Only the CDR3 part of the read is kept: 45 bases, read in frame from the first base. Sequences MNHEY (CDR1) and SMNVEV (CDR2) are obtained from the germline V gene (reference sequence). At one collaborating source in Seattle, patients were enrolled during active infection and were followed longitudinally through the course of disease. Whole blood was collected in K2EDTA tubes by collaborating institutions according to the institutions' own protocols. For TCRbeta analysis, collaborators shipped samples as frozen whole blood, isolated PBMCs, or DNA extracted from either of those sample types. TCRbeta CDR3 regions were amplified from genomic DNA by means of the immunoSEQ Assay, a bias-controlled multiplex PCR. Per the source publication's procedure: The number of nucleated cells in each sample was estimated from the amplification of reference gene primers within the assay. To quantify the absolute abundance of each unique TCRbeta CDR3 rearrangement, sequence reads were collapsed and filtered. For each sample, productive Simpson clonality was calculated as the square root of Simpson's diversity index over productive rearrangements. This immuneACCESS table, as held by TCRdb, lists in-frame sequences with V and J called but not all clones. Of the missing ones, under half trace to an unresolved V gene in checked studies; the others have no known cause. V and J calls and clone size are those listed in that table; D and trimming were worked out from the DNA. The sample table shows fewer than 350,000 clones, and about 91% are seen once. Roughly 9.9% of the sample is taken by the ten largest.

A word on this clone: Its antigen remains unidentified. No much larger clonotype is one base removed from it; base qualities were not supplied.

The clonotype comes from a young man with COVID-19, enrolled during active disease. The sequenced material came from peripheral blood. The receptor chain draws on TRBV27 and TRBJ1-2; possibly the D gene is TRBD1, per 5 matching bases. CDR3 region: CASSFGGTINYGYTF. The DNA is TGTGCCAGCAGTTTCGGGGGGACGATTAACTATGGCTACACCTTC.